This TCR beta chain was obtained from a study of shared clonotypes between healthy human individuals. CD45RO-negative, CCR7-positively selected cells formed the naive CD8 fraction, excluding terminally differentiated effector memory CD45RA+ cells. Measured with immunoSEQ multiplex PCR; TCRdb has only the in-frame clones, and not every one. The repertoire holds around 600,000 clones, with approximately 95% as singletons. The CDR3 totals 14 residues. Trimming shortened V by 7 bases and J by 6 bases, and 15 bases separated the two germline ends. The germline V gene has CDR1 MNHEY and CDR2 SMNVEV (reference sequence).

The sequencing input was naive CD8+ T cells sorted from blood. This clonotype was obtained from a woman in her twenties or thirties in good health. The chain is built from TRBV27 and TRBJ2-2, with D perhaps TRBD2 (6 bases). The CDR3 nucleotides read TGTGCCAGCACCCCTCACGGCGGGGCCGGGGAGCTGTTTTTT. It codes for CASTPHGGAGELFF.